This T cell receptor (beta chain) comes out of a study of T cell responses to AZD1222 COVID-19 vaccine. Study-level points and caveats: Close to half of spike-specific TCRs reportedly recognize unmutated variant regions. It should be noted that donors were predominantly white British and more often female, and clonal diversity was possibly underestimated.

The junction had 2 bases not matched to a gene; V was cut back by 3 bases and J by 0 bases. CDR3 size: 15 residues. Germline lookup yields CDR1 MNHEY and CDR2 SVGEGT. Points on this clone: The antigen remains undetermined.

TCRdb keeps only in-frame clones here, not all; method: immunoSEQ multiplex PCR. This table has more than 95,000 clones, approximately 90% appearing once. The TCR was taken from an adult in good health. This material consisted of peripheral blood, taken on day 0 of AZD1222 vaccination. The rearrangement uses TRBV6-2 or TRBV6-3 and TRBJ2-1, with TRBD2 matching 7 bases. The DNA of the CDR3 is TGTGCCAGCAGTTATGGCGGGAGCTCCTACAATGAGCAGTTCTTC. It specifies CASSYGGSSYNEQFF.